Sequencing of this T cell receptor (beta chain) was carried out in a study of T-cell memory formation after mild COVID-19. General study findings and limits: Cross-reactive memory seemingly joined, as some responding clones were found in pre-infection memory.

This clonotype has only one observation. Its antigen is as yet unknown. Employing constant-segment primers, 5'RACE generated TCR alpha and TCR beta cDNA libraries bearing sample barcodes and UMIs. TCRdb used MiXCR to reprocess the 5' RACE reads, holding one entry per CDR3 protein. The data hold about 560,000 distinct CDR3 sequences, with about 22% observed a single time. The length of the CDR3 is 13 residues. Trimming stripped 6 bases from V and 9 bases from J, with 15 bases between. This TCR was recovered from an adult woman who had mild COVID-19 (a few samples of this study predate the infection). Cell type and time point are not known. Sample: PBMCs or a T cell subset sorted from them (not recorded which). J is TRBJ1-5 and V is TRBV12-3 or TRBV12-4; D is possibly TRBD1 (5 bases). CDR3: CASSRQTLGPQHF. CDR3 DNA: TGTGCCAGCAGCCGACAGACCCTCGGGCCCCAGCATTTT.